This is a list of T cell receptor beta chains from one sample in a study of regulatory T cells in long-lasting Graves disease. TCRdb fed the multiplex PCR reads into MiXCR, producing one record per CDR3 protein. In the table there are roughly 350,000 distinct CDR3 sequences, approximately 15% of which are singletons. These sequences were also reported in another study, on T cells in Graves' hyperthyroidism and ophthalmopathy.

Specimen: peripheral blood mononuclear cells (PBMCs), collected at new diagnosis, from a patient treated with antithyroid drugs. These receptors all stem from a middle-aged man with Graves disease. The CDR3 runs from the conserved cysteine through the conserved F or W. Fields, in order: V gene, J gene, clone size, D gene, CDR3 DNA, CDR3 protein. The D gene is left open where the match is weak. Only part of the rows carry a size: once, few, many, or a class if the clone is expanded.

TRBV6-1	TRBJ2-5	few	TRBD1	TGTGCCAGCAGTGGGGGGACAGGGGACCAGGAGACCCAGTACTTC	CASSGGTGDQETQYF
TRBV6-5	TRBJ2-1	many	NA	TGTGCCAGCAGTTACTCGGTCCTGACGGGGGGCCCGGATGAGCAGTTCTTC	CASSYSVLTGGPDEQFF
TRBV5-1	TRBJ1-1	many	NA	TGCGCCAGCACCTGGTCCCAGGGCTACACTGAAGCTTTCTTT	CASTWSQGYTEAFF
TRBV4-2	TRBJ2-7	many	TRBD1	TGTGCCAGCAGCCAAGCTCCAGACAGGGGTTGGTACGAGCAGTACTTC	CASSQAPDRGWYEQYF
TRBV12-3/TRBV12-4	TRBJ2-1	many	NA	TGTGCCAGCAGGGGGTGGGAGTCCTACAATGAGCAGTTCTTC	CASRGWESYNEQFF
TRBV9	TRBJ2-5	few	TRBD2	TGTGCCAGCAGCGTAGCTCGGGGGGATGAGACCCAGTACTTC	CASSVARGDETQYF
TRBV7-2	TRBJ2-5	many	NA	TGTGCCAGCAGCTTAGGGGCAGCCCAAGAGACCCAGTACTTC	CASSLGAAQETQYF
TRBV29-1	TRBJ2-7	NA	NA	TGCAGCGCTGGTAGCGGCTACGAGCAGTACTTC	CSAGSGYEQYF
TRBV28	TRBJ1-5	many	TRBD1	TGTGCCAGCAGTCTCCGGACAGGGGGCGGTTTCAGCAATCAGCCCCAGCATTTT	CASSLRTGGGFSNQPQHF
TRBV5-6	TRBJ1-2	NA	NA	TGTGCCAGCAGCTTGGACGATATGTACGGCTACACCTTC	CASSLDDMYGYTF
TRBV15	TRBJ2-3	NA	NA	TGTGCCACCAGCACCGGCAGCGGGCACACAGATACGCAGTATTTT	CATSTGSGHTDTQYF
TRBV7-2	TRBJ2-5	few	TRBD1	TGTGCCAGCAGCTTAGGGGGACAGGCAGAGACCCAGTACTTC	CASSLGGQAETQYF
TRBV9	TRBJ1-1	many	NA	TGTGCCAGCAGCCCCAGCGGGGACACTGAAGCTTTCTTT	CASSPSGDTEAFF
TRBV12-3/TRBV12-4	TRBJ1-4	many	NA	TGTGCCAGCAGTTTAATCGAGAATGAAAAACTGTTTTTT	CASSLIENEKLFF
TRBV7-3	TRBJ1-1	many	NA	TGTGCCAGCAGCGGAGGCACGGCGAACACTGAAGCTTTCTTT	CASSGGTANTEAFF
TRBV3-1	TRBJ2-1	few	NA	TGTGCCAGCAGCCAAAGTTTCAATGAGCAGTTCTTC	CASSQSFNEQFF
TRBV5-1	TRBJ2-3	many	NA	TGTGCCAGCAGCTTCGCAGATACGCAGTATTTT	CASSFADTQYF
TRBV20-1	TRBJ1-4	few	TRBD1	TGCAGTGCTGGTCACAGGGGGCAAAAACTGTTTTTT	CSAGHRGQKLFF
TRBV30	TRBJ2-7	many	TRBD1	TGTGCCTGGAGGCCGGGACAGGGGTGGTACGAGCAGTACTTC	CAWRPGQGWYEQYF
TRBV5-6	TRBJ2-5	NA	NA	TGTGCCAGCAGCTTGGTCGGGTTTGAGACCCAGTACTTC	CASSLVGFETQYF
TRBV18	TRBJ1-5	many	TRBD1	TGTGCCAGCTCACCACCGGGACAGAACCCAAATCAGCCCCAGCATTTT	CASSPPGQNPNQPQHF
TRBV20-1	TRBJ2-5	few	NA	TGCAGTGCTGGGACGTGGGAGACCCAGTACTTC	CSAGTWETQYF
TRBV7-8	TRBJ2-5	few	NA	TGTGCCAGCAGCTTTCGGCCTAAAGAGACCCAGTACTTC	CASSFRPKETQYF
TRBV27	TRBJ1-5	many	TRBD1	TGTGCCAGCAGCTCCTTCGCCAGGGGGTATCAGCCCCAGCATTTT	CASSSFARGYQPQHF
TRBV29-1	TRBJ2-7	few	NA	TGCAGCGCCGGTATGGAGACGGGGAGGCTGGGGGAGCAGTACTTC	CSAGMETGRLGEQYF
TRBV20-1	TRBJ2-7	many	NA	TGCAGTGCTGGAGGGGGTTCCTACGAGCAGTACTTC	CSAGGGSYEQYF
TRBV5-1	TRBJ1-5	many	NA	TGCGCCAGCAGTCCGTTTACGGATCAGCCCCAGCATTTT	CASSPFTDQPQHF
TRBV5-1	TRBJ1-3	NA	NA	TGCGCCAGCAGCCGCCGTGAAACCTCCAGGGCGAGAAACACCATATATTTT	CASSRRETSRARNTIYF
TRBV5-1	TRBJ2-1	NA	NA	TGCGCCTCGAAGGGGGTAAGCTCCTACAATGAGCAGTTCTTC	CASKGVSSYNEQFF
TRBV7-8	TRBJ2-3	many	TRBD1	TGTGCCAGCAGCTTGGGGGGACAGGGACCAGATACGCAGTATTTT	CASSLGGQGPDTQYF
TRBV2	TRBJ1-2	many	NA	TGTGCCAGCAGTGATTTTGCCGCTGGCTACACCTTC	CASSDFAAGYTF
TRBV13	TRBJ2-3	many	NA	TGTGCCAGCAGCTTAGACCCCAGAGGCGCAGATACGCAGTATTTT	CASSLDPRGADTQYF
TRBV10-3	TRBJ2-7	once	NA	TGTGCCATCAGTGCAGGGAACGAGCAGTACTTC	CAISAGNEQYF
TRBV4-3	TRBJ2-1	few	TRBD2	TGCGCCAGCAGCAAAGGGACTAGCGGCTCCAATGAGCAGTTCTTC	CASSKGTSGSNEQFF
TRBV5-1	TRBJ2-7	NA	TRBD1	TGCGCCAGCAGGCGTCGGTACAGGGGATCCTCCGAGCAGTACTTC	CASRRRYRGSSEQYF
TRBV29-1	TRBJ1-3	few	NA	TGCAGCGTCGCTCCCCATTACTCTGGAAACACCATATATTTT	CSVAPHYSGNTIYF
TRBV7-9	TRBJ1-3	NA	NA	TGTGCCAGCAGCTCGGAGACAGCTGGAAACACCATATATTTT	CASSSETAGNTIYF
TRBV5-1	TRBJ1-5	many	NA	TGCGCCAGCAGCTTGTTGGGTGGTCAGCCCCAGCATTTT	CASSLLGGQPQHF
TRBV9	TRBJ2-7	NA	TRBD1	TGTGCCAGCAGCCCGACGACAGGGGGTTACGAGCAGTACTTC	CASSPTTGGYEQYF
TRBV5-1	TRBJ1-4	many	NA	TGCGCCAGCAGCTTGGAAGGGATCGAGGGTAATGAAAAACTGTTTTTT	CASSLEGIEGNEKLFF
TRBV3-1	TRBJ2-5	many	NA	TGTGCCAGCAGCCAAGAGGCAGTGGAGTGGGAGACCCAGTACTTC	CASSQEAVEWETQYF
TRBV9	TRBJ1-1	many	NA	TGTGCCAGCAGCGTAGTATCAGGCACTGAAGCTTTCTTT	CASSVVSGTEAFF
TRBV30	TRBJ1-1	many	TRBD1	TGTGCCTGGGTTGTCGGGACAGGGATCACTGAAGCTTTCTTT	CAWVVGTGITEAFF
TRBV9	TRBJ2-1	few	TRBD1	TGTGCCAGCAGCACGTGGACAGGGGCTACTACAAATGAGCAGTTCTTC	CASSTWTGATTNEQFF
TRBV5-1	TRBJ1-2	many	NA	TGCGCCAGCAGAGAGGACGGAGACTATGGCTACACCTTC	CASREDGDYGYTF
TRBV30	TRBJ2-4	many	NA	TGTGCCTGGAGACTGGCGGGATCCAAAAACATTCAGTACTTC	CAWRLAGSKNIQYF
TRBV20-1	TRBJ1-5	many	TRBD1	TGCAGTGCGGCCCAGGGGGCCAATCAGCCCCAGCATTTT	CSAAQGANQPQHF
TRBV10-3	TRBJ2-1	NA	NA	TGTGCCATCAGTAGTCAGGACCCGCTACTTAATGAGCAGTTCTTC	CAISSQDPLLNEQFF
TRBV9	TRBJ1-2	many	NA	TGTGCCAGCAGCGTAGAGCCTGGCTATGGCTACACCTTC	CASSVEPGYGYTF
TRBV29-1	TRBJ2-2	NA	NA	TGCAGCGTTGATGGGGGCGGGGGCGCGGGAGTTATCGGGGAGCTGTTTTTT	CSVDGGGGAGVIGELFF
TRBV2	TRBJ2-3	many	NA	TGTGCCAGCAGTGGGACGTGGGGCGCAGATACGCAGTATTTT	CASSGTWGADTQYF
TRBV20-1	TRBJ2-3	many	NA	TGCAGTGCTAGACATTCCAACACAGATACGCAGTATTTT	CSARHSNTDTQYF